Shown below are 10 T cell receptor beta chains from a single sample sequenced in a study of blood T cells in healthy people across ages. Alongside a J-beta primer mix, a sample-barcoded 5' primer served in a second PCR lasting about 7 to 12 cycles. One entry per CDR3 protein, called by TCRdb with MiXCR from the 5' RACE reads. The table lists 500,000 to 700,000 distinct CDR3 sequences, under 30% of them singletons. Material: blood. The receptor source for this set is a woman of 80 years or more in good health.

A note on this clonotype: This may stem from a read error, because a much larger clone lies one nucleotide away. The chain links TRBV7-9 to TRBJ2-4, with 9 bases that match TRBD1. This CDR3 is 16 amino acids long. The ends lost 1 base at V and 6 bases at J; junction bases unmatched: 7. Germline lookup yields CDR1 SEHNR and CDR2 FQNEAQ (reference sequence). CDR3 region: CASSLDRGRSTNIQYF. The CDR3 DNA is TGTGCCAGCAGCTTAGACAGGGGGCGCAGTACAAACATTCAGTACTTC.

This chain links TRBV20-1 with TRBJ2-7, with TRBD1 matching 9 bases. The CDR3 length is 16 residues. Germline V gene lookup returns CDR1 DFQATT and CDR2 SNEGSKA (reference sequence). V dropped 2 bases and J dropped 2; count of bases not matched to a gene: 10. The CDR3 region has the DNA TGCAGTGCTAGAAACTCCCCGGGACAGGGAACCTACGAGCAGTACTTC. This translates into CSARNSPGQGTYEQYF.

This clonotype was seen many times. In DNA, the CDR3 is TGTGCCAGCAGCTACTCAAAAAATTTAGAGACCCAGTACTTC. Encoded protein: CASSYSKNLETQYF. The chain has TRBV7-9 and TRBJ2-5; the D is unclear. The V gene's germline CDR1 is SEHNR and CDR2 FQNEAQ (reference sequence). V was pared by 4 bases and J by 4 bases, with 13 bases between. There are 14 residues in the CDR3.

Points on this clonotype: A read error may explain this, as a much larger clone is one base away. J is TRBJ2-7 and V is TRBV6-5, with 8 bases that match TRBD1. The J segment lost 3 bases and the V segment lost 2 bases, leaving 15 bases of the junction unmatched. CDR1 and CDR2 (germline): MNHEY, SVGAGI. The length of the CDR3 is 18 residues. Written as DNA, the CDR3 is TGTGCCAGCAGTTACACCGTCACAGGGGGATTGTCTAACTACGAGCAGTACTTC. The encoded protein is CASSYTVTGGLSNYEQYF.

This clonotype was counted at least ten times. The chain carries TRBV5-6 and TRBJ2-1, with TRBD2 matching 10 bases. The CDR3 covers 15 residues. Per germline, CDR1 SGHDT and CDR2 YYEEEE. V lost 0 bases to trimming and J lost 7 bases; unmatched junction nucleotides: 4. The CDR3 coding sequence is TGTGCCAGCAGCTTGGAACTAGCGGGGCTGAATGAGCAGTTCTTC. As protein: CASSLELAGLNEQFF.

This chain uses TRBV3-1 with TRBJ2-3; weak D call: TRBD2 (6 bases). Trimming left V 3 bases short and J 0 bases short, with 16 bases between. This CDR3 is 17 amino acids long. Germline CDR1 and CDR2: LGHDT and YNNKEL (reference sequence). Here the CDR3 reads CASSQGSRGSSTDTQYF. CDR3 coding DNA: TGTGCCAGCAGCCAGGGTAGCCGGGGGTCGAGCACAGATACGCAGTATTTT.

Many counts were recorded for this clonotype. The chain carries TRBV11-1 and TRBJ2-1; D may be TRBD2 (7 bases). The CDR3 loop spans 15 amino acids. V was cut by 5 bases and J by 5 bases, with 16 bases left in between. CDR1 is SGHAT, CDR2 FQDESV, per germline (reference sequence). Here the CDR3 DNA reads TGTGCCAGCAGCCTATTGCGGGGGCCCAACAATGAGCAGTTCTTC. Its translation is CASSLLRGPNNEQFF. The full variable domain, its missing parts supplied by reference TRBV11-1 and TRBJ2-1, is EAEVAQSPRYKITEKSQAVAFWCDPISGHATLYWYRQILGQGPELLVQFQDESVVDDSQLPKDRFSAERLKGVDSTLKIQPAELGDSAMYLCASSLLRGPNNEQFFGPGTRLTVL.

CDR3 bases: TGTGCCAGCCGTATGGGCCCGAACACTGAAGCTTTCTTT. It translates to CASRMGPNTEAFF. This sequence joins TRBV6-5 and TRBJ1-1; the D is unclear. There are 13 residues in the CDR3. Germline CDR1 is MNHEY and CDR2 is SVGAGI. Between the trimmed V and J ends, which lost 8 bases and 1 base, there was a span of 11 bases.

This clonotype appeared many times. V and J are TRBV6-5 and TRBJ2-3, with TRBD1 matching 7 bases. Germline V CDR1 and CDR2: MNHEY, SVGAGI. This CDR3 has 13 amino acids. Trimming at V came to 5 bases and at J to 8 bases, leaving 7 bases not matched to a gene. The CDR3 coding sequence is TGTGCCAGCAGTCAACGCAGGGGGTTTACGCAGTATTTT. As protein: CASSQRRGFTQYF.

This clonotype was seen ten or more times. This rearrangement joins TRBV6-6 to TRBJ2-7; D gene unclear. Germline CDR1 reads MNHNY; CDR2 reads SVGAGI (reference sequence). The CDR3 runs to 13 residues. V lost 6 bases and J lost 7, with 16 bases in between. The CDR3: CASSPIRYGEQYF. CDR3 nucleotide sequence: TGTGCCAGCAGCCCCATCCGGTACGGGGAGCAGTACTTC.